Listed below are T cell receptor beta chains from one sample, sequenced in a study of T-cell reconstitution after alpha-beta-depleted transplantation in children. TCRdb called the PCR reads again in MiXCR, with one record for every CDR3 protein. The sample contains around 480,000 distinct CDR3 sequences, 32% of which appear only once. Here the sequenced sample was PBMCs from the stem cell graft donor, taken from the stem cell graft. These receptors all come from a human donor who donated a stem cell graft to a child with aplastic anemia. CDR3s include the opening cysteine and the closing phenylalanine or tryptophan.

>TRBV12-3/TRBV12-4|TRBJ2-2
CASNSQGMWTGELFF
>TRBV28|TRBJ2-7
CASSSRQGLLGEQYF
>TRBV4-3|TRBJ2-4
CASSRAGTGEGENIQYF
>TRBV28|TRBJ2-3
CASSLPLAGGGVLTDTQYF
>TRBV9|TRBJ1-1
CASSVQGGYTEAFF
>TRBV5-1|TRBJ2-5
CASSSGSGEVGETQYF
>TRBV7-9|TRBJ2-1
CASSLQGGPYNEQFF
>TRBV29-1|TRBJ2-1
CSVEAPDSPGNEQFF
>TRBV3-1|TRBJ1-1
CASSQRSRVPNTEAFF
>TRBV10-3|TRBJ2-1
CAISEFGMGGRNEQFF
>TRBV20-1|TRBJ2-1
CSASSGGFNYEQFF
>TRBV20-1|TRBJ2-1
CSAASEPGDSSYNEQFF
>TRBV6-2/TRBV6-3|TRBJ2-3
CASSWDYTSTDTQYF
>TRBV9|TRBJ1-6
CASSVRGSNSPLHF
>TRBV7-2|TRBJ2-1
CASRMDSVLNEQFF
>TRBV5-6|TRBJ1-1
CASSLMTGQRNTEAFF
>TRBV7-2|TRBJ1-3
CASSPQKGNGNTIYF
>TRBV20-1|TRBJ2-1
CSARERYYNEQFF
>TRBV7-2|TRBJ1-1
CASSYNPGLANTEAFF
>TRBV12-3/TRBV12-4|TRBJ2-7
CASSLIQGPYEQYF
>TRBV5-5|TRBJ1-5
CASSPASNQPQHF
>TRBV18|TRBJ2-1
CASSPLAGVTYNEQFF
>TRBV27|TRBJ2-1
CASSLFQMSSYNEQFF
>TRBV18|TRBJ1-2
CASSSTGLYGYTF
>TRBV12-3/TRBV12-4|TRBJ1-1
CASSLSGRGTEAFF
>TRBV3-1|TRBJ1-1
CASSQARKNTEAFF
>TRBV7-9|TRBJ1-4
CASSLDDGNEKLFF
>TRBV27|TRBJ2-1
CASSLSATSSFPSSYNEQFF
>TRBV11-2|TRBJ2-5
CASSLELGRLAVQETQYF
>TRBV27|TRBJ1-4
CASSLWAGATNEKLFF
>TRBV12-3/TRBV12-4|TRBJ2-5
CASSFGLETQYF
>TRBV20-1|TRBJ2-2
CSARAPPGLQNTGELFF
>TRBV28|TRBJ2-7
CASSLRGARDQYF
>TRBV5-1|TRBJ1-1
CASSIGTPLREAFF
>TRBV11-2|TRBJ2-3
CASSLDGSGYLTDTQYF
>TRBV5-5|TRBJ2-7
CASSLAGASGNVYEQYF
>TRBV20-1|TRBJ2-1
CSASSPQRSSYNEQFF
>TRBV27|TRBJ1-1
CASRSSPSLATEAFF
>TRBV6-2/TRBV6-3|TRBJ2-1
CASSYSIHEQFF
>TRBV20-1|TRBJ1-3
CSAREGATRPLYF
>TRBV20-1|TRBJ1-4
CSARRGRNEKLFF
>TRBV5-1|TRBJ1-1
CASSLARGLNTEAFF
>TRBV12-3/TRBV12-4|TRBJ2-5
CASRRPETRGTQYF
>TRBV13|TRBJ1-2
CASSPRGIYGYTF
>TRBV15|TRBJ2-5
CATSREGFRVLETQYF
>TRBV4-3|TRBJ1-2
CASSPDLLANYGYTF
>TRBV12-3/TRBV12-4|TRBJ1-2
CASSPWTGGAWGGYTF
>TRBV7-2|TRBJ1-1
CASRRTGGAGTEAFF
>TRBV25-1|TRBJ2-3
CASSWLRGTDTQYF